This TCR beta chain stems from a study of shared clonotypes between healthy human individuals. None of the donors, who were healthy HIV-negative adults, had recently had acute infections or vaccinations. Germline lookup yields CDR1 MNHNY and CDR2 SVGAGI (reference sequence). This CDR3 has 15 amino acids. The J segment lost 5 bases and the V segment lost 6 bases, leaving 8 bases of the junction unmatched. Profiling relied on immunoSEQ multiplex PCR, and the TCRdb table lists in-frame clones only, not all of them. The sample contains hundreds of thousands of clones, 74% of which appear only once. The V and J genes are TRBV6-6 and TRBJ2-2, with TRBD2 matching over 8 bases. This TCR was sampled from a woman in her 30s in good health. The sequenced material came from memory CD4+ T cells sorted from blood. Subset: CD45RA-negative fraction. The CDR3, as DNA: TGTGCCAGCAGCCCACGGGGCGGGAGGACCGGGGAGCTGTTTTTT. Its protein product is CASSPRGGRTGELFF.